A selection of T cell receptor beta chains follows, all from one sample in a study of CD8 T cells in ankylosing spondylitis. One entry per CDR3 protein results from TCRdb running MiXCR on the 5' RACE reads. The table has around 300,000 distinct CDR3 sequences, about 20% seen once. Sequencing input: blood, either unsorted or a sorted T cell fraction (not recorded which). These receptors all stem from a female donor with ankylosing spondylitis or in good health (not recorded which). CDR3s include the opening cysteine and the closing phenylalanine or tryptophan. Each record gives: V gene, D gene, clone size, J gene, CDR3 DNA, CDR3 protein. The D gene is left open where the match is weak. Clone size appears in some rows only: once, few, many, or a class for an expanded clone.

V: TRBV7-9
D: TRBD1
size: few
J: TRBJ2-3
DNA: TGTGCCAGCAGCTTAAGGGGGCTCGTGAGGGCAGATACGCAGTATTTT
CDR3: CASSLRGLVRADTQYF

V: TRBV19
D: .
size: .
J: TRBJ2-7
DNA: TGTGCCAGTAGTATGGTGGTGGGGAATAGCGAGCAGTACTTC
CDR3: CASSMVVGNSEQYF

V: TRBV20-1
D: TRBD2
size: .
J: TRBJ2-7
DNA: TGCAGTGCTAGAGTCGGCGGGAGGGCGGACGAGCAGTACTTC
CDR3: CSARVGGRADEQYF

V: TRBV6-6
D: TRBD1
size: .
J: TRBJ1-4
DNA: TGTGCCAGCAGCTTGACAGGGGCGCCCGGTGAAAAACTGTTTTTT
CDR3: CASSLTGAPGEKLFF

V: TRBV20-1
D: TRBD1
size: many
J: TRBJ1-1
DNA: TGCAGTGCTAGTAAGCATGACAGGGGGCTCTGGGACACTGAAGCTTTCTTT
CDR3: CSASKHDRGLWDTEAFF

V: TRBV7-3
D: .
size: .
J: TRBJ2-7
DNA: TGTGCCAGCAGCCCCCCGGGCACGGGGGAGCAGTACTTC
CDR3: CASSPPGTGEQYF

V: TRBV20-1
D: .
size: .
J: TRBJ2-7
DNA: TGCAGTGCTAGAGATTTGAGTCACGAGCAGTACTTC
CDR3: CSARDLSHEQYF

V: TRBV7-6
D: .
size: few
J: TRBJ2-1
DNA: TGTGCCAGCAGCCCCGGTATTGGGGAAGTAGCTGAGCAGTTCTTC
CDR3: CASSPGIGEVAEQFF

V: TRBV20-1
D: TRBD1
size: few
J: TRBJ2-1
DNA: TGCAGTGCTCCACGGACAGGGGGCGATGAGCAGTTCTTC
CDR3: CSAPRTGGDEQFF

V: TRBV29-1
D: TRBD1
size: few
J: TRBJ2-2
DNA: TGCAGCGTTCGGACAGGGGGCACCGGGGAGCTGTTTTTT
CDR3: CSVRTGGTGELFF

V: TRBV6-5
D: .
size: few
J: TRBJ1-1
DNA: TGTGCCAGCAGTTACTCTTTAGAACAGGGACAAGCTTTCTTT
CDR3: CASSYSLEQGQAFF

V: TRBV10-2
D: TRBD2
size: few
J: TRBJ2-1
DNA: TGCGCCAGCAGTGAGGTTTCTAGCGGGCGGCAGTTCTTC
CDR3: CASSEVSSGRQFF

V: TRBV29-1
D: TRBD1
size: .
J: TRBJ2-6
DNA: TGCAGCGCAACTACCCGGGACAGGTTACCATCTGGGGCCAACGTCCTGACTTTC
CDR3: CSATTRDRLPSGANVLTF

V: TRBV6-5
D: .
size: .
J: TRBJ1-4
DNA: TGTGCCCAACGGGGGCCTCGTGAAAAACTGTTTTTT
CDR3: CAQRGPREKLFF

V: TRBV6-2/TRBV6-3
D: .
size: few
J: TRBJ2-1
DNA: TGTGCCAGCAGCCTCCCGGGGACCCTTTACAATGAGCAGTTCTTC
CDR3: CASSLPGTLYNEQFF

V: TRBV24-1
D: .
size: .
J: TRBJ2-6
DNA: TGTGCCACCAGCCCTGCGCCTTCCCATCCGTTAGCTGGGGCCAACGTCCTGACTTTC
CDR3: CATSPAPSHPLAGANVLTF

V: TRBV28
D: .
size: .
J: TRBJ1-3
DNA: TGTGCCAGCAGTACGGACACTTACTCTGGAAACACCATATATTTT
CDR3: CASSTDTYSGNTIYF

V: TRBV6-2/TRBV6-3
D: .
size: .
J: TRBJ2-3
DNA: TGTGCCAGCATGCTCCCAAGAGAGGATACGCAGTATTTT
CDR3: CASMLPREDTQYF

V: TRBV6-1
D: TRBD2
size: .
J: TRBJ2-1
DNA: TGTGCCAGCACCCCGGGGGAGCGGGAGATTAGCTCCTACAATGAGCAGTTCTTC
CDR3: CASTPGEREISSYNEQFF

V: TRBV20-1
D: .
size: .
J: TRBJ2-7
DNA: TGCAGTGCACAATTCTCCTACGAGCAGTACTTC
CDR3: CSAQFSYEQYF

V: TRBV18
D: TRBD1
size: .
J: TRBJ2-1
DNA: TGTGCCAGCTCACCAGAGGGGGCAGGTCTTGGCAATGAGCAGTTCTTC
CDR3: CASSPEGAGLGNEQFF

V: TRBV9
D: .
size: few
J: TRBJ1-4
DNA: TGTGCCAGCAGCGGATCGACAGGCGGTAATGAAAAACTGTTTTTT
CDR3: CASSGSTGGNEKLFF

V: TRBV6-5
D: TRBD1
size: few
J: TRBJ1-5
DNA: TGTGCCAGCAGTTACGTCCAGGGGGCGAGTCAGCCCCAGCATTTT
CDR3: CASSYVQGASQPQHF

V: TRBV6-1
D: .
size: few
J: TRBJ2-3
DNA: TGTGCCAGCGGCCCCACCAGGGATTTCACAGATACGCAGTATTTT
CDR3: CASGPTRDFTDTQYF

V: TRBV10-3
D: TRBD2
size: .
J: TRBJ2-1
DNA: TGTGCCATCAGTGAAGGGTTAGCTAGCGGGAGGGCCTCGTCGAATGAGCAGTTCTTC
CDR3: CAISEGLASGRASSNEQFF

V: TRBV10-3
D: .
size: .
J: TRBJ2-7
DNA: TGTGCCATCGGGAATTCCTACGAGCAGTACTTC
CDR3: CAIGNSYEQYF

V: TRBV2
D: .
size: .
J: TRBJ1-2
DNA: TGTGCCAGCAGTCCAGACAGCCCTAGGGGCTACACCTTC
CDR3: CASSPDSPRGYTF

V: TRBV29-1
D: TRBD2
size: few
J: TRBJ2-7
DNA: TGCAGCGTTGGGCTAGCGGGCTTCCCCTACGAGCAGTACTTC
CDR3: CSVGLAGFPYEQYF

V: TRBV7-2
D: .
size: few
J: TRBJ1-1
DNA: TGTGCCAGCAGCAACTTAGTTCCTTCTCGCAGAGCTTTCTTT
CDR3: CASSNLVPSRRAFF

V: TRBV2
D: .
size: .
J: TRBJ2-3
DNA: TGTGCCAGCAATCTAGGAGAAGATACGCAGTATTTT
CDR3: CASNLGEDTQYF

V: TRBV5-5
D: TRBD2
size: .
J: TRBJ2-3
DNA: TGTGCCAGCCGTCCAGCGGGAGCGGGCACAGATACGCAGTATTTT
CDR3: CASRPAGAGTDTQYF

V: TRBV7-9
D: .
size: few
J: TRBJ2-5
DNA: TGTGCCAGCAGCCCTCCGGTTCAAGAGACCCAGTACTTC
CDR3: CASSPPVQETQYF

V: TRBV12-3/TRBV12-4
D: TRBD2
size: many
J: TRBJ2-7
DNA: TGTGCCAGCACCCATAGCGGGACCCTCCACGAGCAGTACTTC
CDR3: CASTHSGTLHEQYF

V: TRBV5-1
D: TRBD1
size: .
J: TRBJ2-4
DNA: TGCGCCAGCAGCCCGGGACAGGCCACAAACATTCAGTACTTC
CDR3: CASSPGQATNIQYF

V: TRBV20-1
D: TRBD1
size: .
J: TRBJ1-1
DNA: TGCAGTGTAGGGGGCGGCACTGAAGCTTTCTTT
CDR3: CSVGGGTEAFF

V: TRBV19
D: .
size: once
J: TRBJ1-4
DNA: TGTGCCAGTAGTATTCGGGACACCCTTAATGAAAAACTGTTTTTT
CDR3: CASSIRDTLNEKLFF

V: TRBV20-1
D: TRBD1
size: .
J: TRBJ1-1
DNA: TGCAGTGCTAGCCAGGGGGGGAGGAACACTGAAGCTTTCTTT
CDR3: CSASQGGRNTEAFF

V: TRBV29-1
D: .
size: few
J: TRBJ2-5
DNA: TGCAGCGTTGATCTTCTTAGGGGGACCCAGTACTTC
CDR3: CSVDLLRGTQYF

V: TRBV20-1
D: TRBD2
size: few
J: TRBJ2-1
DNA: TGCAGTGCGGCTAGGAGACTAGCGGGAGTCGATGAGCAGTTCTTC
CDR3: CSAARRLAGVDEQFF

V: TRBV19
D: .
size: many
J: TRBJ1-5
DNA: TGTGCCAGTACCGGACGCCGGGGAAGAAGCAATCAGCCCCAGCATTTT
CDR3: CASTGRRGRSNQPQHF

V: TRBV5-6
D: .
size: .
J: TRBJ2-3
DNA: TGTGCCAGCAGTGAAGTCATCACAGATACGCAGTATTTT
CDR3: CASSEVITDTQYF

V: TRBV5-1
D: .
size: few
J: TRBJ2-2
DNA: TGTGCCAGCAGCTTAGCCAGCACCGGGGAGCTGTTTTTT
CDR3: CASSLASTGELFF

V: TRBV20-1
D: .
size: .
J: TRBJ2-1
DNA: TGCAGTGCAGGGGGGGGTCCCTTTCAGTTCTTC
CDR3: CSAGGGPFQFF